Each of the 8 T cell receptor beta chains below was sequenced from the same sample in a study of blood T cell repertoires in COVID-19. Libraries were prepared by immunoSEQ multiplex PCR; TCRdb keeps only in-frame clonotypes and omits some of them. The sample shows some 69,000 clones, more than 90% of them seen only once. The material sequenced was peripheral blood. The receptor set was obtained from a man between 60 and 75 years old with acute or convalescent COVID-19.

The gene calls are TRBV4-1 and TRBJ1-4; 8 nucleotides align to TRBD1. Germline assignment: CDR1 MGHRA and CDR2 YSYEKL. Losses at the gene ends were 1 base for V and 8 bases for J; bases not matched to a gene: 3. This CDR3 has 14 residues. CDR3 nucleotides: TGCGCCAGCAGCCAAGGACAGGGGCACGAAAAACTGTTTTTT. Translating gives CASSQGQGHEKLFF.

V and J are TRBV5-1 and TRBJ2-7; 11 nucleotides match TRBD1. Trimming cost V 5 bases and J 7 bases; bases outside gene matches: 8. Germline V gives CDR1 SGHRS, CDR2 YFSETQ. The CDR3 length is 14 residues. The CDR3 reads CASSRSDRGLEQYF. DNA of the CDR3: TGCGCCAGCAGTAGGTCGGACAGGGGGCTAGAGCAGTACTTC.

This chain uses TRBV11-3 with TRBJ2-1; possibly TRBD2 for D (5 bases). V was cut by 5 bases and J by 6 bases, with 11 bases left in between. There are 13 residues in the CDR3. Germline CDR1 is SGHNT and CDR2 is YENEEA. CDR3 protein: CASSHRRGNEQFF. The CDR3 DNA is TGTGCCAGCAGCCACCGACGGGGCAATGAGCAGTTCTTC. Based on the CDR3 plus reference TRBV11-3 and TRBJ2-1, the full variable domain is EAGVVQSPRYKIIEKKQPVAFWCNPISGHNTLYWYLQNLGQGPELLIRYENEEAVDDSQLPKDRFSAERLKGVDSTLKIQPAELGDSAVYLCASSHRRGNEQFFGPGTRLTVL.

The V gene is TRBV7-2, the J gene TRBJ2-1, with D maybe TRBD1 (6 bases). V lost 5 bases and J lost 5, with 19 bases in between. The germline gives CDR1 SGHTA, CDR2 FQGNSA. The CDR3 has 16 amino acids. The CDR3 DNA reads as TGTGCCAGCAGCACTCCTCCGGGACAAAAGCACAATGAGCAGTTCTTC. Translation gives CASSTPPGQKHNEQFF.

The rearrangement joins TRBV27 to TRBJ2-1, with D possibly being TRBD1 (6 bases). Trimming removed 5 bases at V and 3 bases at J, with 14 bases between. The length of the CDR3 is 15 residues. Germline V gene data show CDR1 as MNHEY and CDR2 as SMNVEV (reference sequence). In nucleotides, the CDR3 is TGTGCCAGCAGTACCCCGGGACAACTCTACAATGAGCAGTTCTTC. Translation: CASSTPGQLYNEQFF.

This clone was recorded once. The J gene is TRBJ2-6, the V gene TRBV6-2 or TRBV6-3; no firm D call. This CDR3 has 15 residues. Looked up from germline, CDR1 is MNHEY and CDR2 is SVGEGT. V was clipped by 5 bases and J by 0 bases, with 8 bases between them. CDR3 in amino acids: CASSRVGSGANVLTF. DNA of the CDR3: TGTGCCAGCAGTCGGGTCGGCTCTGGGGCCAACGTCCTGACTTTC.

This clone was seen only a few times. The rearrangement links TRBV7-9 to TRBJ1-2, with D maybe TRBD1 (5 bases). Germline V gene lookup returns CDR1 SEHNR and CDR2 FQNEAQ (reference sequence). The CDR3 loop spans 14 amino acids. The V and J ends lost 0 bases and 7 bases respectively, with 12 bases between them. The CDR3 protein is CASSLADGRVGYTF. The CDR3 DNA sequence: TGTGCCAGCAGCTTAGCTGATGGCAGGGTTGGCTACACCTTC.

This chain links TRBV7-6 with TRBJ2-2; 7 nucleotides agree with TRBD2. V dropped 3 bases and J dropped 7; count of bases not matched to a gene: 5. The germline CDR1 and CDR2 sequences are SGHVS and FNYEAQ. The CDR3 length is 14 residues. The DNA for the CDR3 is TGTGCCAGCAGCTTTGCGGGGGACGACGGGGAGCTGTTTTTT. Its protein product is CASSFAGDDGELFF.